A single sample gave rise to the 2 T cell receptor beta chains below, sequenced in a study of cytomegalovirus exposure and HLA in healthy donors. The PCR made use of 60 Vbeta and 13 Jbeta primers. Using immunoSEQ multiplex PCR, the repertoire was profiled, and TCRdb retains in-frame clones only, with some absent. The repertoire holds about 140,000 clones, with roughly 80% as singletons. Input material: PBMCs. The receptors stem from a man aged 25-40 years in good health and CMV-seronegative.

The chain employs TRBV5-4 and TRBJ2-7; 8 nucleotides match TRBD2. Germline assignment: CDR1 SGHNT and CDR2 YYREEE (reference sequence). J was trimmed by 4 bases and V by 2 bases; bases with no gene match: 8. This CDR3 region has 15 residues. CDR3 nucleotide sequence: TGTGCCAGCAGCTTAACCAGCGGGAGTGGGTACGAGCAGTACTTC. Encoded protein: CASSLTSGSGYEQYF.

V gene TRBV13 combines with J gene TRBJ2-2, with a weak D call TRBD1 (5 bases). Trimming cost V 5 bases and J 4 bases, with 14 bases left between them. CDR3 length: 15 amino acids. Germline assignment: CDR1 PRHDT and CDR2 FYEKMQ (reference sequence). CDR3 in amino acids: CASSPDSPSTGELFF. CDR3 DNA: TGTGCCAGCAGCCCCGACAGTCCGAGCACCGGGGAGCTGTTTTTT.